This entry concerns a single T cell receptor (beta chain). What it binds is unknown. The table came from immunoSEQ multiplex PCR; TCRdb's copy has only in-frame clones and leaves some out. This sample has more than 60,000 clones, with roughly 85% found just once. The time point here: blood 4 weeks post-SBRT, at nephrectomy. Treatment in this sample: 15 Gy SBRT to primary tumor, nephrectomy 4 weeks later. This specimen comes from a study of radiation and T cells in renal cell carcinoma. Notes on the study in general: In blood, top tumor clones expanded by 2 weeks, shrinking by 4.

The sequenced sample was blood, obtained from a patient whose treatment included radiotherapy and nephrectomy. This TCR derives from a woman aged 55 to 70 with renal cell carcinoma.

This CDR3 is CASSPGTENTEAFF. The DNA of the CDR3 is TGTGCCAGCTCTCCCGGGACAGAGAACACTGAAGCTTTCTTT. The chain is built from TRBV18 and TRBJ1-1; 7 nucleotides agree with TRBD1. The CDR3 is 14 residues long. With V trimmed by 6 bases and J by 1 base, 5 bases remained unmatched. Germline CDR1 KGHSH, CDR2 LQKENI.